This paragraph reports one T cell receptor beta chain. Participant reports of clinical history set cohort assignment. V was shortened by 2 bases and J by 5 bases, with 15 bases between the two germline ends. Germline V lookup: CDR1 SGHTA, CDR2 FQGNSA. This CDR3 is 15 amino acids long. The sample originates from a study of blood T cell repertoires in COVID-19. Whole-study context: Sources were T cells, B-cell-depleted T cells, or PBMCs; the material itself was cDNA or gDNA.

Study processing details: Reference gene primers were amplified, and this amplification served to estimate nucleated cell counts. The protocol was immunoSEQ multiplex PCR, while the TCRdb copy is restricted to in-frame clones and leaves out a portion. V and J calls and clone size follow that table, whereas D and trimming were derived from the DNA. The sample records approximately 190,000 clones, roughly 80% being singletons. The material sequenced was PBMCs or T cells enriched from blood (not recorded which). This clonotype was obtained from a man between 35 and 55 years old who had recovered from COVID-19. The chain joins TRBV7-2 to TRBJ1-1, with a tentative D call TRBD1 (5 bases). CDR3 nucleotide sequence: TGTGCCAGCAGCTTACGGTGGCAGGGTGAAACTGAAGCTTTCTTT. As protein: CASSLRWQGETEAFF.